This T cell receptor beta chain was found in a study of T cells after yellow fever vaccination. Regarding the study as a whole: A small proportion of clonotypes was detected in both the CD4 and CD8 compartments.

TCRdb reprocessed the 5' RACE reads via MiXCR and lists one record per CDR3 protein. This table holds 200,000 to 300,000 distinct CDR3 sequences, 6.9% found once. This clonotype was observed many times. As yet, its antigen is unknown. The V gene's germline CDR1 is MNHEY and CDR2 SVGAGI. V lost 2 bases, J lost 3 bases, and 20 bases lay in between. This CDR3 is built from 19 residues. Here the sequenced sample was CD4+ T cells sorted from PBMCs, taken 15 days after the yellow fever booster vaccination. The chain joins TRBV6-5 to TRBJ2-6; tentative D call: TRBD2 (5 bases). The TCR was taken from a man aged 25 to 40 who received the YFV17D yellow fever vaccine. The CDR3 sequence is CASSYVSGNGFRGANVLTF. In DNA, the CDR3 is TGTGCCAGCAGTTACGTTTCGGGGAACGGTTTTCGTGGGGCCAACGTCCTGACTTTC.